Following are 10 T cell receptor beta chains from one sample sequenced in a study of Ad26.COV2.S vaccination and SARS-CoV-2 variants. Data came from immunoSEQ multiplex PCR; TCRdb stores just in-frame clones and leaves some out. The table includes over 300,000 clones, roughly four fifths detected once. Treatment in this sample: approximately 18 received Ad26.COV2.S at low or high dose, single or two shots; several received placebo; per-sample allocation not given. Day 63 after the first vaccine or placebo injection was the time point for sampling. The sequences come from peripheral blood, collected in a trial of Ad26.COV2.S vaccine versus placebo. These receptors all stem from a person between 18 and 65 years old who received the Ad26.COV2.S COVID-19 vaccine or a placebo.

The J gene is TRBJ1-2, the V gene TRBV7-9; D gene ambiguous. The CDR3 is 12 amino acids. CDR1 is SEHNR, CDR2 FQNEAQ, per germline (reference sequence). V was cut by 8 bases and J by 8 bases, with 15 bases left in between. The CDR3 region is CASRLDGPGYTF. The CDR3 DNA follows: TGTGCCAGCCGCCTAGACGGGCCCGGCTACACCTTC.

The chain employs TRBV5-1 and TRBJ2-7, with D perhaps TRBD1 or TRBD2 (6 bases each). Trimming pared 5 bases from V and 0 bases from J, leaving 15 bases between. There are 15 residues in the CDR3. CDR1 and CDR2 (germline): SGHRS, YFSETQ. CDR3 in amino acids: CASSFGGQSSYEQYF. The DNA of the CDR3 is TGCGCCAGCAGTTTTGGGGGGCAGAGCTCCTACGAGCAGTACTTC.

Regarding this clone: Other DNA sequences within the sample encode an identical CDR3. The V gene is TRBV12-3 or TRBV12-4, the J gene TRBJ2-2; D uncertain. The CDR3 contains 12 residues. Deletions cut 1 base from V and 6 bases from J, with 3 bases between. Written as DNA, the CDR3 is TGTGCCAGCAGTTTAGGTTCCGGGGAGCTGTTTTTT. This translates into CASSLGSGELFF.

The V gene is TRBV5-4, the J gene TRBJ2-5; 11 positions match TRBD2. Germline CDR1 SGHNT, CDR2 YYREEE (reference sequence). The V segment lost 1 base and the J segment 4 bases; nucleotides outside the gene matches: 9. CDR3 size: 17 residues. CDR3 loop: CASSLSSLAGVGETQYF. CDR3 in DNA: TGTGCCAGCAGCTTGTCCTCACTAGCGGGAGTTGGAGAGACCCAGTACTTC.

This clone turned up a few times. This chain connects TRBV11-2 to TRBJ2-1; D is perhaps TRBD1 (5 bases). V lost 0 bases and J lost 0, with 12 bases in between. Germline values: CDR1 SGHAT, CDR2 FQNNGV. The CDR3 consists of 17 residues. As DNA, the CDR3 is TGTGCCAGCAGCTTAGATCCGGGCGACAGCTCCTACAATGAGCAGTTCTTC. Translation: CASSLDPGDSSYNEQFF.

By its share, this clone is medium-sized. The J gene is TRBJ2-3, the V gene TRBV4-3, with 9 nucleotides matching TRBD2. J gave up 4 bases and V 0 bases, and 2 bases lay outside the gene matches. In germline, CDR1 is LGHNA, CDR2 YSLEER. This CDR3 region has 15 residues. CDR3 DNA sequence: TGCGCCAGCAGCCAAGAGCGGGGGGGAGCAGATACGCAGTATTTT. It yields the protein CASSQERGGADTQYF.

This chain connects TRBV6-6 to TRBJ1-2; 8 bases align to TRBD1. The CDR3 totals 14 residues. J gave up 5 bases and V 6 bases, and 8 bases lay outside the gene matches. Germline V lookup: CDR1 MNHNY, CDR2 SVGAGI (reference sequence). CDR3 in DNA: TGTGCCAGCAGGCTCGGACAGGGAGTATATGGCTACACCTTC. Translating gives CASRLGQGVYGYTF.

The J gene is TRBJ2-1, the V gene TRBV2, with 8 bases matching TRBD2. The J segment lost 6 bases and the V segment lost 8 bases, leaving 9 bases of the junction unmatched. This CDR3 has 14 residues. Germline loops: CDR1 SNHLY, CDR2 FYNNEI. CDR3 DNA sequence: TGTGCCAGCGGTGCACTAGCGGTAAGCAATGAGCAGTTCTTC. Its protein is CASGALAVSNEQFF.

Comment on this clone: A much larger clone differs by one base, so this may be a read error. The sample has other DNA sequences that encode this CDR3 too. The J gene is TRBJ2-7, the V gene TRBV6-5; D possibly corresponds to TRBD2 (6 bases). This CDR3 is 14 amino acids long. V was cut by 2 bases and J by 3 bases, with 11 bases left in between. CDR1 is MNHEY, CDR2 SVGAGI, per germline. The CDR3 reads CASSYGGAGYEQYF. In DNA, the CDR3 is TGTGCCAGCAGTTACGGCGGGGCAGGCTACGAGCAGTACTTC.

About this clone: This CDR3 is also generated by other DNA sequences in the sample. The gene calls are TRBV4-2 and TRBJ2-1, with D possibly being TRBD1 (5 bases). Trimming took 4 bases from V and 0 from J, leaving 7 bases between them. The CDR3 covers 14 residues. Germline V lookup: CDR1 LGHNA, CDR2 YNFKEQ. CDR3 sequence reads: CASSLRGSYNEQFF. Written as DNA, the CDR3 is TGTGCCAGCAGCCTAAGGGGCTCCTACAATGAGCAGTTCTTC.